What follows describes a single T cell receptor (beta chain). In its sample, this clone was seen once. Its antigen is currently not known. No quality values exist for individual bases; no much larger clone is one base distant. The receptor library was made with the immunoSEQ multiplex PCR assay. TCRdb retrieved this table from immuneACCESS and kept in-frame rearrangements only. Not all clones are present; in checked studies, unresolved V genes account for under half, and no reason is known for the remainder. This sample has 150,000 to 200,000 clones in its table, and about 90% of those were observed once. The top ten clones comprise about 0.73% of the sample. The sample belongs to a study of control samples from healthy donors and cancer patients (dated by TCRdb to 2020 to 2021). The cysteine opens and the phenylalanine closes a CDR3 of 17 amino acids. The CDR3 DNA has 51 bases and is translated from base 1. Relative to germline, V is 1 base shorter and J is 7 bases shorter, with 17 bases between their ends. In the germline V gene, CDR1 corresponds to LGHNA and CDR2 to YSLEER.

Material for sequencing was blood. This TCR came from a young woman in good health. The rearrangement combines TRBV4-3 with TRBJ1-6; TRBD1 is a weak D gene call, 6 bases matching. The nucleotide sequence is given as TGCGCCAGCAGCCAAGTCGGGGGGGCCGGCAGAAATTCACCCCTCCACTTT. It is translated as CASSQVGGAGRNSPLHF.